This T cell receptor beta chain emerged from a study of blood T cells in healthy people across ages. For the study at large: Using template switching, researchers captured about one barcoded beta molecule for each two T cells.

Germline loops: CDR1 SGHRS, CDR2 YFSETQ. The CDR3 runs to 14 residues. V was pared by 2 bases and J by 3 bases, with 12 bases between. Primers used in a second PCR of about 6 to 11 cycles were a sample-barcoded 5' primer and a J-beta primer mix. Each cDNA molecule was tagged by a template-switch adaptor that had 12 random nucleotides. Each CDR3 protein gets one entry after TCRdb re-called the 5' RACE reads with MiXCR. The profile shows hundreds of thousands of distinct CDR3 sequences, about 28% of them singletons. At least ten counts were recorded for this clonotype. V and J are TRBV5-1 and TRBJ2-7; either TRBD1 or TRBD2 may fit D (7 bases each). This receptor was identified in an elderly woman in good health. The sequenced sample consisted of blood. The CDR3 loop reads CASSFDRDYYEQYF. The CDR3 DNA sequence: TGCGCCAGCAGCTTCGACAGGGACTACTACGAGCAGTACTTC. Filled out from reference TRBV5-1 and TRBJ2-7, the complete variable domain reads KAGVTQTPRYLIKTRGQQVTLSCSPISGHRSVSWYQQTPGQGLQFLFEYFSETQRNKGNFPGRFSGRQFSNSRSEMNVSTLELGDSALYLCASSFDRDYYEQYFGPGTRLTVT.